One sample yielded the 23 T cell receptor beta chains listed below, sequenced in a study of cytomegalovirus exposure and HLA in healthy donors (dated by TCRdb to about 2017). Library preparation used the immunoSEQ multiplex PCR assay. The multiplex PCR relied on a mix of 60 forward primers for TCR Vbeta segments and 13 reverse primers for TCR Jbeta segments. TCRdb obtained this table from immuneACCESS and retained in-frame rearrangements with V and J assigned. These tables miss some clones; where compared with another copy, unresolved V genes account for less than half of the shortfall, and the remainder is unexplained. The sample records roughly 62,000 clones, approximately 80% of which are singletons. The top ten constitute 3% to 4% of the sample. The specimen was PBMCs. The receptors were sampled from a woman aged 40 to 50 in good health and CMV-seropositive.

This clone was seen a few times. The CDR3 here is CAWSDPGRGFTEAFF. In DNA form, the CDR3 reads TGTGCCTGGAGTGACCCCGGGAGGGGGTTCACTGAAGCTTTCTTT. V is TRBV30 and J is TRBJ1-1, with D perhaps TRBD1 (6 bases). The CDR3 consists of 15 residues. Trimming removed 1 base from V and 4 bases from J, with 16 bases in between. Germline CDR1 reads GTSNPN; CDR2 reads SVGIG (reference sequence).

The chain couples TRBV11-2 to TRBJ2-2; 10 nucleotides agree with TRBD1. The ends lost 5 bases at V and 6 bases at J; junction bases unmatched: 6. Germline V lookup: CDR1 SGHAT, CDR2 FQNNGV. The CDR3 sequence is 15 residues long. CDR3 protein: CASSARTGGAGELFF. CDR3 in DNA: TGTGCCAGCAGCGCCAGGACAGGGGGGGCCGGGGAGCTGTTTTTT.

The rearrangement joins TRBV28 to TRBJ1-1; 8 bases are a match to TRBD1. The trim removed 3 bases at V and 11 bases at J, leaving 5 bases unmatched. The CDR3 loop spans 12 amino acids. CDR1 is MDHEN and CDR2 is SYDVKM in the germline V gene. CDR3: CASSLRQGQAFF. In DNA, the CDR3 is TGTGCCAGCAGTTTGAGACAGGGGCAGGCTTTCTTT.

The sample holds one count of this clone. For the CDR3, the DNA is TGTGCCACCATCCAGGGAATCGCGAACACTGAAGCTTTCTTT. It translates to CATIQGIANTEAFF. The V call is TRBV6-5, the J call TRBJ1-1; possible D gene TRBD1, 5 bases. The CDR3 covers 14 residues. Trimming shortened V by 10 bases and J by 1 base, and 16 bases separated the two germline ends. The germline V gene has CDR1 MNHEY and CDR2 SVGAGI.

This chain connects TRBV7-9 to TRBJ1-2; TRBD1 is a possible D gene (5 bases). The CDR3 loop spans 15 amino acids. CDR1 is SEHNR, CDR2 FQNEAQ, per germline (reference sequence). Trimming shortened V by 2 bases and J by 3 bases, and 13 bases separated the two germline ends. CDR3 region: CASSLQGRFDYGYTF. CDR3 nucleotide sequence: TGTGCCAGCAGCTTACAGGGTCGGTTCGACTATGGCTACACCTTC. The whole variable domain, remainder taken from reference TRBV7-9 and TRBJ1-2, is DTGVSQNPRHKITKRGQNVTFRCDPISEHNRLYWYRQTLGQGPEFLTYFQNEAQLEKSRLLSDRFSAERPKGSFSTLEIQRTEQGDSAMYLCASSLQGRFDYGYTFGSGTRLTVV.

This chain uses TRBV5-4 with TRBJ1-1, with TRBD1 identical over 9 bases. The CDR3 spans 15 residues. Germline CDR1 and CDR2: SGHNT and YYREEE (reference sequence). The V and J ends lost 4 bases and 5 bases, in that order; junction bases with no gene match: 9. Written as DNA, the CDR3 is TGTGCCAGCAGCATGGGACAGGGAATTGAGACTGAAGCTTTCTTT. It specifies CASSMGQGIETEAFF.

The chain recombines TRBV14 with TRBJ2-2; the D gene is possibly TRBD2 (5 bases). Deletions cut 4 bases from V and 6 bases from J, with 9 bases between. This CDR3 spans 13 amino acids. Germline CDR1 SGHDN, CDR2 FVKESK. CDR3 sequence: CASSLPGSGELFF. CDR3 coding DNA: TGTGCCAGCAGCCTCCCGGGGTCCGGGGAGCTGTTTTTT.

This clone has only a few counts. For the CDR3, the DNA is TGCGCCAGCAGCCAAGGACAGGGGGCTGGATCACCCCTCCACTTT. Its translation: CASSQGQGAGSPLHF. The rearrangement joins TRBV4-1 to TRBJ1-6; 10 nucleotides align to TRBD1. Germline lookup yields CDR1 MGHRA and CDR2 YSYEKL. There are 15 residues in the CDR3. The V segment lost 1 base and the J segment 10 bases; nucleotides outside the gene matches: 4.

This clone came up once. The genes are TRBV9 and TRBJ1-1, with D perhaps TRBD1 (6 bases). This CDR3 spans 15 amino acids. Germline lookup yields CDR1 SGDLS and CDR2 YYNGEE. Deletions cut 2 bases from V and 2 bases from J, with 13 bases between. The CDR3 spells CASSVMGHFNTEAFF. The CDR3 DNA reads TGTGCCAGCAGCGTCATGGGACATTTCAACACTGAAGCTTTCTTT.

This rearrangement joins TRBV18 to TRBJ1-2; the D gene is possibly TRBD1 (5 bases). The CDR3 is 14 residues long. The germline gives CDR1 KGHSH, CDR2 LQKENI. Trimming stripped 0 bases from V and 6 bases from J, with 11 bases between. CDR3 amino acids: CASSPPSGLHGYTF. The CDR3 region has the DNA TGTGCCAGCTCACCACCGTCAGGGCTACATGGCTACACCTTC.

The V call is TRBV6-5, the J call TRBJ1-3, with D possibly matching TRBD1 (6 bases). Germline CDR1 MNHEY, CDR2 SVGAGI. Deletions cut 6 bases from V and 6 bases from J, with 18 bases between. The CDR3 is 15 amino acids. The CDR3 DNA sequence: TGTGCCAGCAGCAAAACAGGGTCGGTGGAAAACACCATATATTTT. Protein product: CASSKTGSVENTIYF.

This clone was seen a single time. The CDR3 protein is CSVGHKDGYTF. The CDR3 coding sequence is TGCAGCGTTGGGCATAAAGATGGCTACACCTTC. The chain uses TRBV29-1 and TRBJ1-2; D is undetermined. The CDR3 contains 11 residues. CDR1 and CDR2 (germline): SQVTM, ANQGSEA. V was shortened by 4 bases and J by 6 bases, with 9 bases between the two germline ends.

This clone was counted between two and nine times. J is TRBJ1-2 and V is TRBV6-5; D gene ambiguous. The V gene's germline CDR1 is MNHEY and CDR2 SVGAGI. The CDR3 is 16 residues long. V was trimmed by 0 bases and J by 4 bases, leaving 15 bases between them. The CDR3 nucleotides are TGTGCCAGCAGTTACTCGGAGGGTAGCTTCCGCTATGGCTACACCTTC. It is translated as CASSYSEGSFRYGYTF.

This clone was recorded only once. The genes are TRBV5-8 and TRBJ2-2; D gene ambiguous. Deletions cut 4 bases from V and 9 bases from J, with 7 bases between. This CDR3 comprises 11 residues. CDR1 is SGHTS, CDR2 YDEGEE, per germline. CDR3 sequence reads: CASSQVRELFF. CDR3 in DNA: TGTGCCAGCAGCCAGGTCAGGGAGCTGTTTTTT.

The V and J genes are TRBV7-9 and TRBJ1-1; no definite D call. From germline, CDR1 is SEHNR and CDR2 FQNEAQ (reference sequence). The CDR3 is 14 amino acids. Between the trimmed V and J ends, which lost 1 base and 1 base, there was a span of 7 bases. The CDR3 bases are TGTGCCAGCAGCTTAGTACTTTCGAACACTGAAGCTTTCTTT. As protein: CASSLVLSNTEAFF. The variable domain in full, completed from reference TRBV7-9 and TRBJ1-1, reads DTGVSQNPRHKITKRGQNVTFRCDPISEHNRLYWYRQTLGQGPEFLTYFQNEAQLEKSRLLSDRFSAERPKGSFSTLEIQRTEQGDSAMYLCASSLVLSNTEAFFGQGTRLTVV.

The chain uses TRBV5-4 and TRBJ1-2; TRBD1 might be the D (5 bases). CDR3 length equals 13 residues. The germline CDR1 and CDR2 sequences are SGHNT and YYREEE (reference sequence). Trimming shortened V by 4 bases and J by 8 bases, and 15 bases separated the two germline ends. This CDR3 is CASSLAGLMGYTF. The DNA for the CDR3 is TGTGCCAGCAGCCTGGCAGGGCTAATGGGCTACACCTTC.

This clone was counted a single time. This chain connects TRBV15 to TRBJ1-5, with 9 bases fitting TRBD1. This CDR3 has 16 amino acids. V lost 3 bases to trimming and J lost 0 bases; unmatched junction nucleotides: 3. Per the germline V gene, CDR1 is LNHNV and CDR2 is YYDKDF (reference sequence). CDR3 coding DNA: TGTGCCACCAGCAGTGGGACAGGGCGTAGCAATCAGCCCCAGCATTTT. This translates into CATSSGTGRSNQPQHF.

The chain couples TRBV29-1 to TRBJ2-7; possible D gene TRBD1, 6 bases. There are 14 residues in the CDR3. Germline CDR1 SQVTM, CDR2 ANQGSEA. V was pared by 6 bases and J by 3 bases, with 18 bases between. The CDR3 nucleotides are TGCAGCGTGGTGACGGACAGAAGCTTCTACGAGCAGTACTTC. Translation: CSVVTDRSFYEQYF.

This clone appeared once. CDR3 in DNA: TGTGCCAGTAGCTGGGGGGACGGTGGAAACATTCAGTACTTC. Its translation: CASSWGDGGNIQYF. The chain couples TRBV19 to TRBJ2-4; maybe TRBD2 (6 bases). The CDR3 consists of 14 residues. The germline CDR1 and CDR2 sequences are LNHDA and SQIVND (reference sequence). The V end lost 6 bases, the J end lost 6 bases, and 15 bases lay between the germline ends.

The chain combines TRBV5-6 with TRBJ2-7, with 7 bases matching TRBD1. This CDR3 region has 14 residues. The germline V gene has CDR1 SGHDT and CDR2 YYEEEE. The V segment lost 0 bases and the J segment 4 bases; nucleotides outside the gene matches: 4. The CDR3 DNA reads TGTGCCAGCAGCTTGGGACAGGGTATTTACGAGCAGTACTTC. Translating it yields CASSLGQGIYEQYF. Complete variable domain (other parts from reference TRBV5-6 and TRBJ2-7): DAGVTQSPTHLIKTRGQQVTLRCSPKSGHDTVSWYQQALGQGPQFIFQYYEEEERQRGNFPDRFSGHQFPNYSSELNVNALLLGDSALYLCASSLGQGIYEQYFGPGTRLTVT.

This clone was detected a few times. V gene TRBV6-1 combines with J gene TRBJ1-2; no reliable D call. The germline V gene encodes CDR1 MNHNS and CDR2 SASEGT. This CDR3 comprises 13 residues. V was cut by 2 bases and J by 8 bases, with 12 bases left in between. The CDR3 region has the DNA TGTGCCAGCAGTGAAAGGCCACGGGAAGGCTACACCTTC. Amino acid sequence: CASSERPREGYTF.

This chain connects TRBV27 to TRBJ1-1; D not resolved. The CDR3 runs to 14 residues. Germline assignment: CDR1 MNHEY and CDR2 SMNVEV (reference sequence). Deletions cut 3 bases from V and 3 bases from J, with 11 bases between. This CDR3 reads CASSLGSTYTEAFF. As DNA, the CDR3 is TGTGCCAGCAGTTTGGGGAGTACGTACACTGAAGCTTTCTTT.

The chain combines TRBV2 with TRBJ1-1; D might be TRBD1 (6 bases). Germline V gene sequence: CDR1 SNHLY, CDR2 FYNNEI. The CDR3 is 16 residues long. The germline V and J ends were trimmed by 3 bases and 0 bases, with 14 bases remaining between them. This chain's CDR3 is CASSETGGALNTEAFF. The DNA for the CDR3 is TGTGCCAGCAGTGAGACAGGTGGGGCTCTGAACACTGAAGCTTTCTTT.